This T cell receptor (beta chain) came from a study of shared clonotypes between healthy human individuals. Study-level findings and limits: Tissue TCR repertoires likely differ from these blood-only repertoires.

With regard to this clone: Its antigen is as yet unknown.

Germline CDR1 reads SGHAT; CDR2 reads FQNNGV. The CDR3 is 15 amino acids. V lost 5 bases and J lost 2; bases outside the gene matches: 8. Assay runs were performed at deep level. Using immunoSEQ multiplex PCR, the repertoire was profiled, and TCRdb retains in-frame clones only, with some absent. The sample holds around 480,000 clones; about 79% are singletons and the top ten take about an eighth. The receptor was isolated from a woman aged 40 to 50 in good health. Some clones in this sample may be carry-over from other donors' samples. This rearrangement joins TRBV11-2 to TRBJ2-7, with TRBD1 matching 8 bases. The source material was PBMCs. CDR3 in DNA: TGTGCCAGCAGCCCAAGACAGGGGCCGGCCTACGAGCAGTACTTC. Translating gives CASSPRQGPAYEQYF.